This T cell receptor beta chain came from a study of cytomegalovirus exposure and HLA in healthy donors. Study-wide results and limits: Rarity characterized most TCR sequences, yet some public TCRs appeared in many donors. Some TCR beta chains (roughly 150 of them) were listed as cytomegalovirus-associated. Reports showed the classifier diagnosing cytomegalovirus status with high specificity and sensitivity. According to a later analysis, TCR clusters from the first cohort tended to co-occur in the roughly 120 validation repertoires.

Sequencing was performed with immunoSEQ multiplex PCR; in TCRdb, only in-frame clones are kept and a portion is missing. The data show about 97,000 clones, with approximately 94% seen just once and 0.89% held by the top ten. The CDR3 length is 13 residues. Germline V gives CDR1 MNHEY, CDR2 SMNVEV (reference sequence). Germline trimming cut 8 bases from V and 2 bases from J; bases unmatched to any gene: 5. As regards this clone: The antigen is not known.

Sequenced: PBMCs. The TCR comes from a woman under 30 in good health and CMV-seronegative. V gene TRBV27 combines with J gene TRBJ1-1, with 7 bases that match TRBD1. The CDR3 region is CASVRQGNTEAFF. CDR3 in DNA: TGTGCCAGCGTTCGACAGGGAAACACTGAAGCTTTCTTT.